The sequence of this T cell receptor (beta chain) was determined in a study of blood T cell repertoires in COVID-19. Turning to the study itself: Samples representing acute and convalescent COVID-19 were sourced from the United States, Italy and Spain. In each case, the material was cDNA or gDNA derived from T cells, B-cell-depleted T cells, or PBMCs.

Original handling: Estimation of nucleated cell counts relied on the amplification of reference gene primers. Libraries were prepared by immunoSEQ multiplex PCR; TCRdb keeps only in-frame clonotypes and omits some of them. V and J calls and clone size are as listed in that table; D and trimming were resolved from the DNA. The data show about 98,000 clones, 82% seen once. V lost 7 bases and J lost 4; bases outside the gene matches: 9. The CDR3 extends over 16 amino acids. The germline V gene encodes CDR1 MNHEY and CDR2 SMNVEV (reference sequence). V usage is TRBV27 and J usage is TRBJ2-1; TRBD2 aligns across 11 bases. The TCR comes from a man aged 65 to 79 with active or convalescent COVID-19. Sequenced: peripheral blood. CDR3 in DNA: TGTGCCAGCAACTCGCTAGCGGGGGGTTTTTACAATGAGCAGTTCTTC. It codes for CASNSLAGGFYNEQFF.